The 17 T cell receptor beta chains reported below all come from one sample, sequenced in a study of shared clonotypes between healthy human individuals. TCRdb's copy holds only in-frame clones and misses some; the assay was immunoSEQ multiplex PCR. The sample lists about 600,000 clones, about 95% seen once, with about 0.11% in the top ten. Naive CD8 cells lacked CD45RO, underwent positive selection for CCR7 and left out terminally differentiated effector memory CD45RA+ cells. Sequenced input: naive CD8+ T cells sorted from blood. These receptor sequences come from a woman aged 25 to 39 in good health.

The chain has TRBV6-5 and TRBJ1-2; D gene uncertain. CDR3 length: 13 residues. Germline V CDR1 and CDR2: MNHEY, SVGAGI. The ends were cut back, 0 bases at V and 6 bases at J, with 8 bases in the middle. CDR3 nucleotide sequence: TGTGCCAGCAGTTACTCGAACCAGAATGGCTACACCTTC. Its translation is CASSYSNQNGYTF.

CDR3 sequence reads: CASRYSGGGRETQYF. The CDR3 DNA reads as TGCGCCAGCAGATACTCAGGGGGCGGTCGAGAGACCCAGTACTTC. The chain links TRBV5-1 to TRBJ2-5; TRBD1 matches at 8 bases. The V gene's germline CDR1 is SGHRS and CDR2 YFSETQ. The trim removed 5 bases at V and 4 bases at J, leaving 10 bases unmatched. CDR3 length: 15 residues.

V usage is TRBV9 and J usage is TRBJ2-3, with D unresolved. V lost 0 bases and J lost 6, with 11 bases in between. The CDR3 is made up of 14 amino acids. The germline V gene encodes CDR1 SGDLS and CDR2 YYNGEE. CDR3 coding DNA: TGTGCCAGCAGCGTAGGCGGAGCTTGGGATACGCAGTATTTT. Its protein product is CASSVGGAWDTQYF.

This rearrangement joins TRBV13 to TRBJ2-7; D may correspond to TRBD1 or TRBD2 (5 bases each). Deletions cut 2 bases from V and 4 bases from J, with 18 bases between. Germline V gene lookup returns CDR1 PRHDT and CDR2 FYEKMQ (reference sequence). This CDR3 region has 16 residues. CDR3 sequence reads: CASSLRGGTTQYEQYF. The CDR3, as DNA: TGTGCCAGCAGCTTACGTGGTGGGACCACCCAATACGAGCAGTACTTC.

The chain couples TRBV14 to TRBJ2-7, with a possible D match to TRBD1 (5 bases). Germline V gives CDR1 SGHDN, CDR2 FVKESK. The CDR3 totals 12 residues. Trimming removed 5 bases at V and 4 bases at J, with 9 bases between. In DNA, the CDR3 is TGTGCCAGCAGCTTCGACAGTTACGAGCAGTACTTC. Translation gives CASSFDSYEQYF.

The CDR3 region is CASSLVAGREETQYF. The CDR3 nucleotides are TGTGCCAGCAGCTTAGTGGCGGGGCGGGAAGAGACCCAGTACTTC. The chain employs TRBV7-9 and TRBJ2-5; D is perhaps TRBD2 (6 bases). The V gene's germline CDR1 is SEHNR and CDR2 FQNEAQ (reference sequence). The CDR3 extends over 15 amino acids. V was pared by 1 base and J by 3 bases, with 12 bases between.

V is TRBV27 and J is TRBJ1-1; D is undetermined. The V end was cut by 8 bases, the J end by 1 base, with 17 bases between. The CDR3 length is 15 residues. Looked up from germline, CDR1 is MNHEY and CDR2 is SMNVEV (reference sequence). In DNA, the CDR3 is TGTGCCAGCTACAACTTCAAACCTAGGAACACTGAAGCTTTCTTT. It is translated as CASYNFKPRNTEAFF.

The table lists this clone with a count of one. The identical CDR3 is also encoded by other nucleotide sequences in the sample. This rearrangement joins TRBV27 to TRBJ2-3; TRBD2 matches 12 bases. After removal of 6 bases from V and 3 bases from J, the junction contained 4 bases not matched to a gene. This CDR3 contains 15 residues. CDR1 and CDR2 from the germline V gene are MNHEY and SMNVEV (reference sequence). CDR3 sequence (DNA): TGTGCCAGCAGCCCGACTAGCGGGAGAACAGATACGCAGTATTTT. Translated: CASSPTSGRTDTQYF.

The chain recombines TRBV6-1 with TRBJ2-3; TRBD2 agrees at 9 bases. This CDR3 spans 16 amino acids. V trimming: 0 bases; J trimming: 3 bases; junction bases outside the gene matches: 4. The germline V gene has CDR1 MNHNS and CDR2 SASEGT. The CDR3 DNA follows: TGTGCCAGCAGTGAAGCGCGGGGGGGGCAGACAGATACGCAGTATTTT. This gives the protein CASSEARGGQTDTQYF.

This rearrangement joins TRBV7-3 to TRBJ1-1, with D tentatively TRBD1 (5 bases). V lost 1 base and J 3 bases, leaving 9 bases between the germline ends. CDR1 and CDR2 (germline): SGHTA, FQGTGA. CDR3 length equals 14 residues. CDR3: CASSLNGGDTEAFF. The CDR3 DNA sequence: TGTGCCAGCAGCTTAAATGGGGGGGACACTGAAGCTTTCTTT.

This clone was seen only once. J is TRBJ2-7 and V is TRBV20-1; weak D call: TRBD1 (6 bases). From germline, CDR1 is DFQATT and CDR2 SNEGSKA (reference sequence). The CDR3 has 10 residues. V lost 6 bases and J 5 bases, leaving 8 bases between the germline ends. In DNA, the CDR3 is TGCAGTGCCCGACAGGACGAGCAGTACTTC. Residues: CSARQDEQYF.

J is TRBJ2-7 and V is TRBV2; 9 bases are shared with TRBD2. CDR1 SNHLY and CDR2 FYNNEI come from the germline V gene. V lost 9 bases, J lost 6 bases, and 9 bases stayed unmatched. The CDR3 runs 13 residues. CDR3 residues: CASSGSNGVEQYF. The CDR3 DNA follows: TGTGCCAGTAGCGGGAGTAATGGTGTCGAGCAGTACTTC. The full variable domain, rest sourced from reference TRBV2 and TRBJ2-7, is EPEVTQTPSHQVTQMGQEVILRCVPISNHLYFYWYRQILGQKVEFLVSFYNNEISEKSEIFDDQFSVERPDGSNFTLKIRSTKLEDSAMYFCASSGSNGVEQYFGPGTRLTVT.

This chain connects TRBV10-3 to TRBJ2-3; 12 bases map to TRBD2. Germline loops: CDR1 ENHRY, CDR2 SYGVKD. Losses at the gene ends were 5 bases for V and 5 bases for J; bases not matched to a gene: 14. The CDR3 covers 18 residues. The CDR3, as DNA: TGTGCCATCAGTAGGACCCCTACGACTAGCGGGAGAGTAGATACGCAGTATTTT. This translates into CAISRTPTTSGRVDTQYF.

This rearrangement joins TRBV18 to TRBJ2-5, with D perhaps assigned TRBD1 or TRBD2 (5 bases each). The CDR3 sequence is 15 residues long. The V and J ends lost 2 bases and 1 base respectively, with 11 bases between them. Germline CDR1 and CDR2: KGHSH and LQKENI. This chain's CDR3 is CASSPSHGGQETQYF. As DNA, the CDR3 is TGTGCCAGCTCACCATCCCATGGGGGCCAAGAGACCCAGTACTTC.

CDR3 nucleotide sequence: TGTGCCACCAGCAGTGAAGTCGGCGGCTATGGCTACACCTTC. It translates to CATSSEVGGYGYTF. The J gene is TRBJ1-2, the V gene TRBV15; D gene unclear. V was shortened by 3 bases and J by 4 bases, with 12 bases between the two germline ends. The germline V gene encodes CDR1 LNHNV and CDR2 YYDKDF (reference sequence). CDR3 length: 14 residues.

This chain joins TRBV28 and TRBJ1-2; D is uncertain. Between the trimmed V and J ends, which lost 1 base and 0 bases, there was a span of 6 bases. The CDR3 is made up of 14 amino acids. CDR1 is MDHEN and CDR2 is SYDVKM in the germline V gene. The CDR3: CASSLLRANYGYTF. CDR3 DNA sequence: TGTGCCAGCAGTTTATTAAGAGCTAACTATGGCTACACCTTC.

The gene calls are TRBV28 and TRBJ2-5; perhaps TRBD2 as D (5 bases). V lost 3 bases and J lost 1, with 12 bases in between. Germline-derived CDR1 and CDR2 are MDHEN and SYDVKM. The CDR3 length is 15 residues. CDR3 amino acids: CASSFASSSQETQYF. The CDR3 DNA is TGTGCCAGCAGTTTCGCTAGCAGTAGCCAAGAGACCCAGTACTTC.